This T cell receptor (beta chain) was retrieved from a study of CD8 T cells in Susac syndrome. Isolation of CD8+ and CD4+ T cells was performed negatively, whereas enrichment of TEMRA cells was done by FACS. Trimming removed 4 bases from V and 7 bases from J, with 7 bases in between. The germline CDR1 and CDR2 sequences are LNHDA and SQIVND (reference sequence). The CDR3 consists of 12 residues. Random-hexamer reverse transcription was applied to roughly 0.45 to 1 ug RNA. TCR beta CDR3 was amplified by immunoSEQ covering 54 Vbeta and 13 Jbeta. TCRdb re-called the immunoSEQ multiplex PCR reads with MiXCR, one entry per CDR3 protein. The sample contains approximately 230,000 distinct CDR3 sequences, around 93% of which appear only once. Study-wide results and limits: The study's TCR sequencing and HLA analysis covered a relatively small number of individuals, and the study acknowledged this.

As concerns this clonotype: What it binds is unknown.

The TCR comes from a human donor with multiple sclerosis. V gene TRBV19 combines with J gene TRBJ2-2; D not resolved. Material for sequencing was CD4+ T cells from PBMCs. The chain's CDR3 is CASSTPIGELFF. The CDR3 DNA follows: TGTGCCAGTAGTACTCCAATCGGGGAGCTGTTTTTT.